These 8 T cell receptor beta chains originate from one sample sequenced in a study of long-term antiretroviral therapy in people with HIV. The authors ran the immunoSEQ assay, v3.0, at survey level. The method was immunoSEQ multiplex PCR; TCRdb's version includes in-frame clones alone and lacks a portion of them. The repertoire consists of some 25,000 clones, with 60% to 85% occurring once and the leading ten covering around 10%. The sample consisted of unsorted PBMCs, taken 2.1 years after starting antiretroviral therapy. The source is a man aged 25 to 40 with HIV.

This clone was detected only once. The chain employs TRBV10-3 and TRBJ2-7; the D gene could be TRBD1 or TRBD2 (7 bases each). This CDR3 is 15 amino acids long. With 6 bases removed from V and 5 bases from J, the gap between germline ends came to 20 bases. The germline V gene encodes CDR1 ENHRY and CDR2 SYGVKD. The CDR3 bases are TGTGCCATCAGGGGGGGATTACAGGGGACTAACGAGCAGTACTTC. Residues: CAIRGGLQGTNEQYF.

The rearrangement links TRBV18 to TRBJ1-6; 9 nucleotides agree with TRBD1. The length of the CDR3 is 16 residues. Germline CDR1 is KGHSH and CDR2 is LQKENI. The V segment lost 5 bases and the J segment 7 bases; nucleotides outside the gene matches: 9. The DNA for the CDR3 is TGTGCCAGCTCAAGGACAGGGGAGGGTCGCAATTCACCCCTCCACTTT. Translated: CASSRTGEGRNSPLHF.

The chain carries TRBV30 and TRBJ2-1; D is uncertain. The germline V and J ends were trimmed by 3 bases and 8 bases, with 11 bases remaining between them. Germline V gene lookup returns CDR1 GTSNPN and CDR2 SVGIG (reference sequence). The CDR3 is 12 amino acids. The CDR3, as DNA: TGTGCCTGGAGGGGCCTTAGGTATGAGCAGTTCTTC. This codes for CAWRGLRYEQFF.

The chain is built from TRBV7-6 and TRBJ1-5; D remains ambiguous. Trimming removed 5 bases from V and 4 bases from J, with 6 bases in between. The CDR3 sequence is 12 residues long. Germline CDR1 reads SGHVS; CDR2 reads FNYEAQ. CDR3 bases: TGTGCCAGCAGCGCCCCTAATCAGCCCCAGCATTTT. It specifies CASSAPNQPQHF. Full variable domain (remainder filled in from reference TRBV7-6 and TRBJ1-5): GAGVSQSPRYKVTKRGQDVALRCDPISGHVSLYWYRQALGQGPEFLTYFNYEAQQDKSGLPNDRFSAERPEGSISTLTIQRTEQRDSAMYRCASSAPNQPQHFGDGTRLSIL.

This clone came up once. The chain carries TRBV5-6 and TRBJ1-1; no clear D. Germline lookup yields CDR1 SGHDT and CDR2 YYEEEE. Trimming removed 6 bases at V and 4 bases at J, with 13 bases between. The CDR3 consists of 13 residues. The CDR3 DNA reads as TGTGCCAGCACCCACTCCGTGGGCACTGAAGCTTTCTTT. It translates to CASTHSVGTEAFF.

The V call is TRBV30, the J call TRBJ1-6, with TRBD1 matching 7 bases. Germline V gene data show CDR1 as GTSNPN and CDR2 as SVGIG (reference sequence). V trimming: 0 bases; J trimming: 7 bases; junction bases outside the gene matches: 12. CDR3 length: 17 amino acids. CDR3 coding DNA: TGTGCCTGGAGTGTCATCCGGGACAGACTGGGCAATTCACCCCTCCACTTT. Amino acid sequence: CAWSVIRDRLGNSPLHF.

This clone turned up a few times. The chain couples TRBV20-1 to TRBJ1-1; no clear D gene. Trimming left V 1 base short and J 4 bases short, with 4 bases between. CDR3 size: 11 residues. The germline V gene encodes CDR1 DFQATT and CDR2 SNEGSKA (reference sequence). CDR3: CSARGPTEAFF. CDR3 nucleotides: TGCAGTGCTAGAGGTCCCACTGAAGCTTTCTTT.

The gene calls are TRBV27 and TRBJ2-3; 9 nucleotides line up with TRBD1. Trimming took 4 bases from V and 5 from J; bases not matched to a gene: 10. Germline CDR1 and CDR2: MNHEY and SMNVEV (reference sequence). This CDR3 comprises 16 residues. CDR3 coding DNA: TGTGCCAGCAGTTCCCTGGGACAGGGTTGGGGAGATACGCAGTATTTT. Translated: CASSSLGQGWGDTQYF.